Detailed here is one T cell receptor (beta chain). Germline lookup yields CDR1 GTSNPN and CDR2 SVGIG (reference sequence). The CDR3 contains 14 residues. V was clipped by 0 bases and J by 6 bases, with 14 bases between them. Per the authors' pipeline: Estimates of nucleated cell counts were drawn from the amplification of reference gene primers. TCRdb's table, derived via immunoSEQ multiplex PCR, lists solely in-frame clones and lacks some. From that table come the V and J calls and clone size; the DNA was used to work out D and trimming. Counted here are a few hundred thousand clones, roughly 85% occurring once; the ten biggest clones make up roughly 3.6%. The data belong to a study of blood T cell repertoires in COVID-19. Study as a whole: Samples taken during acute and convalescent COVID-19 were collected in the United States, Italy and Spain. The analysed material was cDNA or gDNA that came from T cells, B-cell-depleted T cells, or PBMCs.

Input material: peripheral blood. The TCR was taken from a woman in her late teens or twenties with acute or convalescent COVID-19. The rearrangement joins TRBV30 to TRBJ1-2; D is unresolved. Here the CDR3 DNA reads TGTGCCTGGAGTGTAAGGTACAGATCTGATGGCTACACCTTC. As protein: CAWSVRYRSDGYTF.